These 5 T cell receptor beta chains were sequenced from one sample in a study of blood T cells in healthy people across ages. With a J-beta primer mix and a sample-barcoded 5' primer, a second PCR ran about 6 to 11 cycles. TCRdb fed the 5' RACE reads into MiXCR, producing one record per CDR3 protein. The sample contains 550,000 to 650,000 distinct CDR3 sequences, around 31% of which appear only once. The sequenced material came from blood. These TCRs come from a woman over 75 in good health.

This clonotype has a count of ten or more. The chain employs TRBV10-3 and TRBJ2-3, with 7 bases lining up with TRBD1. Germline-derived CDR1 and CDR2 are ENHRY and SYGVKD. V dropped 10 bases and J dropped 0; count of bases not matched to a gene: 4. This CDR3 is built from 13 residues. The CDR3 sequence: CARRDSSTDTQYF. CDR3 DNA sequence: TGTGCCAGACGGGACAGTAGCACAGATACGCAGTATTTT.

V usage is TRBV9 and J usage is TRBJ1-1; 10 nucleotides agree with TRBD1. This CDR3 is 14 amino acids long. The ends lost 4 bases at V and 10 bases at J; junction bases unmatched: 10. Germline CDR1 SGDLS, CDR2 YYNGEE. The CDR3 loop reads CASSPEGQGKTAFF. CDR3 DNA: TGTGCCAGCAGCCCTGAGGGACAGGGGAAAACAGCTTTCTTT.

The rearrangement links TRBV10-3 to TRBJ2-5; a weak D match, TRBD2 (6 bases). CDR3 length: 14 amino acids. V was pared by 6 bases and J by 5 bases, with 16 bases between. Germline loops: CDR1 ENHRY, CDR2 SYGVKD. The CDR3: CAIREGLTGETQYF. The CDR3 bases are TGTGCCATCAGAGAAGGACTAACGGGGGAGACCCAGTACTTC.

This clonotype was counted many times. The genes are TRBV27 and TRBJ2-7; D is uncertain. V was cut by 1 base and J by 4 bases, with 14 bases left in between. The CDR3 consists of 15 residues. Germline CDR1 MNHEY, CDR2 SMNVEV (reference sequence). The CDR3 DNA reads TGTGCCAGCAGTTTATTCGCGGACCTCTCTTACGAGCAGTACTTC. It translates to CASSLFADLSYEQYF.

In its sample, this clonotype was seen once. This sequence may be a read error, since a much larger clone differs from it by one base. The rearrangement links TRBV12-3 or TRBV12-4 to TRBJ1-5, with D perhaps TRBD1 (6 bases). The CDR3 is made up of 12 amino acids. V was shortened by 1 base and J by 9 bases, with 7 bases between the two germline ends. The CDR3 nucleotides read TGTGCCAGCAGTTTAGACAGGGCGCCCCAGCATTTT. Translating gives CASSLDRAPQHF.